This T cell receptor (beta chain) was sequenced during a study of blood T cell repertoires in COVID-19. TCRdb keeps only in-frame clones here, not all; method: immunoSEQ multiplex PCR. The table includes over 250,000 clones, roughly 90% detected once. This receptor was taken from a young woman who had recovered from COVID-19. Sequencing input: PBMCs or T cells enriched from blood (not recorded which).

CDR3 nucleotide sequence: TGTGCCAGCAGCTTGGTAGAGGGTCAGCCCCAGCATTTT. It encodes CASSLVEGQPQHF. The chain has TRBV5-8 and TRBJ1-5; D not resolved. This CDR3 region has 13 residues. Germline V gene sequence: CDR1 SGHTS, CDR2 YDEGEE. V lost 0 bases to trimming and J lost 6 bases, with 7 bases between them.